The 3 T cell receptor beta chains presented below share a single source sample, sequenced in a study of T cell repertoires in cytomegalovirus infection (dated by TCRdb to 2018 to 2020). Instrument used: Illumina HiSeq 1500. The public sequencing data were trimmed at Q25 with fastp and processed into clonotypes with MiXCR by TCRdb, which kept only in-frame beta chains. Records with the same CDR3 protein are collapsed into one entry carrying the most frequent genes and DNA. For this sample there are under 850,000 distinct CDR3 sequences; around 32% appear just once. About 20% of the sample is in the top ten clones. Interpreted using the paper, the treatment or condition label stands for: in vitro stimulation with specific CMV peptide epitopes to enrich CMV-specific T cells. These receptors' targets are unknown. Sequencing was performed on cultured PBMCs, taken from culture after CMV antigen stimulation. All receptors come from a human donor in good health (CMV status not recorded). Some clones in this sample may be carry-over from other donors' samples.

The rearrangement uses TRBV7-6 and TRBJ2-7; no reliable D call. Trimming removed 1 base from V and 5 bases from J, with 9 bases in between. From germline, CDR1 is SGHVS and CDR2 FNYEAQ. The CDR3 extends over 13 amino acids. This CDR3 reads CASSLDWGNEQYF. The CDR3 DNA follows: TGTGCCAGCAGCTTAGATTGGGGAAACGAGCAGTACTTC.

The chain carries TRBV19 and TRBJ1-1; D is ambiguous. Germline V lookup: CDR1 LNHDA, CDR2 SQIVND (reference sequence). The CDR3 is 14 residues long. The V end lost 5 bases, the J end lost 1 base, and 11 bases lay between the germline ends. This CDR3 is CASSSLTENTEAFF. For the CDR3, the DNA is TGTGCCAGTAGTTCTTTGACTGAGAACACTGAAGCTTTCTTT.

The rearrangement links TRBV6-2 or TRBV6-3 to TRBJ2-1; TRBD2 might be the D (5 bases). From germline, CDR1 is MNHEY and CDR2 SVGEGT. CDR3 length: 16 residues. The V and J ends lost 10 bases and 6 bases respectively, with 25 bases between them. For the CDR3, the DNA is TGTGCCATTTCGGGGTCATGGCGATCGGGATCCAATGAGCAGTTCTTC. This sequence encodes CAISGSWRSGSNEQFF.